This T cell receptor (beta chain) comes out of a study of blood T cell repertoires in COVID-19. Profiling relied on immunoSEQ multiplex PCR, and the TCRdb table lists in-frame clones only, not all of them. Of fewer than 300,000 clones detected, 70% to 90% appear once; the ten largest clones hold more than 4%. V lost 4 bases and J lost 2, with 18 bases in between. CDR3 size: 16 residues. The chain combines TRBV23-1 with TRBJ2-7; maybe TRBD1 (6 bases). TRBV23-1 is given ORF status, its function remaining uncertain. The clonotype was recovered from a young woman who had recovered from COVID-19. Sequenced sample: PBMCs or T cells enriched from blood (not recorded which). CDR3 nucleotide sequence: TGCGCCAGCAGTCCCCCACGGGGACATCTCCCCTACGAGCAGTACTTC. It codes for CASSPPRGHLPYEQYF.